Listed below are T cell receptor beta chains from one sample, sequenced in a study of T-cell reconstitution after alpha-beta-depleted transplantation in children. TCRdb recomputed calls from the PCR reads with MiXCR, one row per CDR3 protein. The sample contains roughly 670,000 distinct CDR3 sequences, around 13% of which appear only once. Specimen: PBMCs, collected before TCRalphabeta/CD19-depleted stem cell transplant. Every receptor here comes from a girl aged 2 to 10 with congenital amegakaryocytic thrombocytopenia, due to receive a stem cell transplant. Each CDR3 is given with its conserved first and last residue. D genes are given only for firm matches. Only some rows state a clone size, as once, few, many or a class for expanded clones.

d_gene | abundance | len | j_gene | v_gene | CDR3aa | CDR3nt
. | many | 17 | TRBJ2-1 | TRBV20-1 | CSASLRDFSSSYNEQFF | TGCAGTGCTAGCTTAAGGGACTTTTCCTCCTCCTACAATGAGCAGTTCTTC
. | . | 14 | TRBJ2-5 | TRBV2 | CASSEARVSETQYF | TGTGCCAGCAGTGAAGCGCGCGTCAGTGAGACCCAGTACTTC
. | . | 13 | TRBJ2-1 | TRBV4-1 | CASSQERLNEQFF | TGCGCCAGCAGCCAAGAACGCCTTAATGAGCAGTTCTTC
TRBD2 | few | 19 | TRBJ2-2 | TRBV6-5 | CASSYTRISLAGNTGELFF | TGTGCCAGCAGTTACACACGAATCTCACTAGCGGGGAACACCGGGGAGCTGTTTTTT
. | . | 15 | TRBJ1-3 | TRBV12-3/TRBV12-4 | CASSISDFSGNTIYF | TGTGCCAGCAGTATCTCCGACTTCTCTGGAAACACCATATATTTT
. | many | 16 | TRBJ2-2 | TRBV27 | CASSLLGGTGTGELFF | TGTGCCAGCAGTTTATTGGGTGGGACGGGTACCGGGGAGCTGTTTTTT
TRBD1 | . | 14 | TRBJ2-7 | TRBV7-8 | CASSRFTGVYEQYF | TGTGCCAGCAGCCGTTTCACAGGGGTCTACGAGCAGTACTTC
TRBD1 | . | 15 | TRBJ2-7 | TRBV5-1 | CASSANRGGLYEQYF | TGCGCCAGCAGCGCAAACAGGGGCGGCCTCTACGAGCAGTACTTC
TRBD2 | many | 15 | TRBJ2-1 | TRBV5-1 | CASSGSGTPYNEQFF | TGCGCCAGCAGTGGTAGCGGGACTCCCTACAATGAGCAGTTCTTC
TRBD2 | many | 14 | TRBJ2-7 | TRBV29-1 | CSVELAGKGYEQYF | TGCAGCGTTGAACTAGCGGGAAAGGGGTACGAGCAGTACTTC
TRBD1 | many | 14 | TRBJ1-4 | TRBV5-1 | CASSDRATNEKLFF | TGCGCCAGCAGCGACAGGGCTACTAATGAAAAACTGTTTTTT
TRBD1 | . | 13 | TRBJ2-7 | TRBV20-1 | CSARGTGGREQYF | TGCAGTGCCAGGGGGACAGGGGGGAGGGAGCAGTACTTC
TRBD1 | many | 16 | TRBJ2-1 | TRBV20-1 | CSATSSGTGGYNEQFF | TGCAGTGCCACTAGTTCCGGGACAGGGGGATACAATGAGCAGTTCTTC
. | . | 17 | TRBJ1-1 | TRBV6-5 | CASSYAGWGRVNTEAFF | TGTGCCAGCAGTTACGCGGGATGGGGGAGGGTGAACACTGAAGCTTTCTTT
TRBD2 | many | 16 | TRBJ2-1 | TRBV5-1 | CASRPGTSGIPGEQFF | TGCGCCAGCAGGCCCGGGACTAGCGGGATTCCCGGTGAGCAGTTCTTC
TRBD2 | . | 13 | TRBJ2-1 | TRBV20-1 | CSANLAVYNEQFF | TGCAGTGCTAATCTAGCGGTATACAATGAGCAGTTCTTC
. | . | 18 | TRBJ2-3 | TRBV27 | CASSLSPNDLAGTDTQYF | TGTGCCAGCAGTTTATCGCCGAATGATCTAGCTGGCACAGATACGCAGTATTTT
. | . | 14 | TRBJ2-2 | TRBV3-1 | CASSPFGATGELFF | TGTGCCAGCAGCCCGTTCGGGGCCACCGGGGAGCTGTTTTTT
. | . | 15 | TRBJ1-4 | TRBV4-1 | CASSPVTVTNEKLFF | TGCGCCAGCAGCCCGGTGACAGTAACCAATGAAAAACTGTTTTTT
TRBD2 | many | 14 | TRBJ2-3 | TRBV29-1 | CSVVPSGRADTQYF | TGCAGCGTTGTCCCTAGCGGGAGGGCAGATACGCAGTATTTT
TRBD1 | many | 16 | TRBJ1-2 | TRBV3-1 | CASSQEEGRQGWSYTF | TGTGCCAGCAGCCAAGAAGAAGGGAGACAGGGTTGGAGCTACACCTTC
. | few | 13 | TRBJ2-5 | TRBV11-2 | CASSPNSQETQYF | TGTGCCAGCAGCCCCAACAGCCAGGAGACCCAGTACTTC
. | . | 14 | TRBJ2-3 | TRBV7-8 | CASSFSDFPDTQYF | TGTGCCAGCAGCTTCTCAGACTTTCCAGATACGCAGTATTTT
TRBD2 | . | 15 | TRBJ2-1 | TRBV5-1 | CASRRTSGSYNEQFF | TGCGCCAGCAGGAGGACTAGCGGGTCCTACAATGAGCAGTTCTTC
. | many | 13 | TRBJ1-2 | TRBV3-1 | CASSQDHWEFYTF | TGTGCCAGCAGCCAAGATCACTGGGAGTTCTACACCTTC
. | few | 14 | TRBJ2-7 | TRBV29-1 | CSVVQWAIGGEQYF | TGCAGCGTCGTCCAGTGGGCAATCGGGGGCGAGCAGTACTTC
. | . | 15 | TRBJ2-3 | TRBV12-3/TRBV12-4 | CASSPTEGYAHTQYF | TGTGCCAGCAGCCCTACCGAGGGTTATGCACATACGCAGTATTTT
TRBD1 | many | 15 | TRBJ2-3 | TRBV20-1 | CSASGSGGGADTQYF | TGCAGTGCTAGTGGATCAGGGGGCGGCGCAGATACGCAGTATTTT
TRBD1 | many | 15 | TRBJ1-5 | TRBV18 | CASSPQGQGRQPQHF | TGTGCCAGCTCACCACAGGGACAGGGACGTCAGCCCCAGCATTTT
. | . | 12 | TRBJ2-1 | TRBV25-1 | CASRLTWGEQFF | TGTGCCAGCAGATTAACCTGGGGTGAGCAGTTCTTC
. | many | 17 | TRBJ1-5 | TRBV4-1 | CASSQDRKISGNQPQHF | TGCGCCAGCAGCCAAGATCGGAAGATTTCGGGCAATCAGCCCCAGCATTTT
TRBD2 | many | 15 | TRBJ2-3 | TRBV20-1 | CSAPKAGLVTDTQYF | TGCAGTGCGCCCAAAGCGGGACTAGTAACAGATACGCAGTATTTT
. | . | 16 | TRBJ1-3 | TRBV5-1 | CASSLGSGRSGNTIYF | TGCGCCAGCAGCTTGGGTTCAGGACGCTCTGGAAACACCATATATTTT
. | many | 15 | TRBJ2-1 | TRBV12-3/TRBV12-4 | CASSKLAFSYNEQFF | TGTGCCAGCAGCAAACTAGCCTTCTCCTACAATGAGCAGTTCTTC
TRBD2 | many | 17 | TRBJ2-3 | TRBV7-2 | CASSLGLAGPRTDTQYF | TGTGCCAGCAGCTTGGGTCTAGCGGGTCCACGCACAGATACGCAGTATTTT
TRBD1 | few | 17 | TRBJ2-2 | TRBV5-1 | CASSRFRGSTNTGELFF | TGCGCCAGCAGCCGCTTCAGGGGGTCTACGAACACCGGGGAGCTGTTTTTT